A single sample is the source of the 19 T cell receptor beta chains below, sequenced in a study of a mutant IDH1 vaccine in newly diagnosed glioma. These receptors have no identified antigens. The protocol was immunoSEQ multiplex PCR, while the TCRdb copy is restricted to in-frame clones and leaves out a portion. The sample yields tens of thousands of clones, around 80% seen once. Time point: week 11, during vaccination. Every single dose of the vaccine, 300 ug of mutant IDH1 20-mer peptide, came with topical imiquimod. Material: PBMCs, obtained from a glioma patient whose treatment included an IDH1 peptide vaccine. These receptor sequences come from a man aged 25 to 40 with glioma.

The chain has TRBV9 and TRBJ2-1, with 9 nucleotides matching TRBD2. Germline lookup yields CDR1 SGDLS and CDR2 YYNGEE. Trimming at V came to 4 bases and at J to 3 bases, leaving 14 bases not matched to a gene. This CDR3 is 18 amino acids long. The DNA for the CDR3 is TGTGCCAGCAGCCCGTTTTATGCTAGCGGGAAGATCTACAATGAGCAGTTCTTC. Its translation: CASSPFYASGKIYNEQFF. The variable domain in full, completed from reference TRBV9 and TRBJ2-1, reads DSGVTQTPKHLITATGQRVTLRCSPRSGDLSVYWYQQSLDQGLQFLIQYYNGEERAKGNILERFSAQQFPDLHSELNLSSLELGDSALYFCASSPFYASGKIYNEQFFGPGTRLTVL.

This clone was found once. The V call is TRBV15, the J call TRBJ1-6; D perhaps matches TRBD1 (6 bases). V was cut by 1 base and J by 7 bases, with 11 bases left in between. Germline V gene lookup returns CDR1 LNHNV and CDR2 YYDKDF (reference sequence). The CDR3 spans 15 residues. The CDR3 DNA reads as TGTGCCACCAGCAGAGGAGGACAGCCAAATTCACCCCTCCACTTT. It specifies CATSRGGQPNSPLHF.

V is TRBV6-5 and J is TRBJ1-1, with D unclear. V lost 5 bases and J 7 bases, leaving 14 bases between the germline ends. The CDR3 runs 13 residues. Per germline, CDR1 MNHEY and CDR2 SVGAGI. CDR3 loop: CASSTPTDNEAFF. Written as DNA, the CDR3 is TGTGCCAGCAGTACCCCGACCGACAATGAAGCTTTCTTT.

For the CDR3, the DNA is TGTGCCAGCAGCTTCACCCGTCGGACTAGCGGTTACAATGAGCAGTTCTTC. This sequence encodes CASSFTRRTSGYNEQFF. This chain joins TRBV9 and TRBJ2-1, with 10 bases lining up with TRBD2. CDR3 size: 17 residues. Unmatched junction bases numbered 11, after V lost 4 bases and J lost 4 bases. Germline CDR1 reads SGDLS; CDR2 reads YYNGEE. Together with reference TRBV9 and TRBJ2-1, the CDR3 gives the full variable domain: DSGVTQTPKHLITATGQRVTLRCSPRSGDLSVYWYQQSLDQGLQFLIQYYNGEERAKGNILERFSAQQFPDLHSELNLSSLELGDSALYFCASSFTRRTSGYNEQFFGPGTRLTVL.

The CDR3 region has the DNA TGTGCCAGCAGTTACGGGGGGTCCTACGAGCAGTACTTC. Its translation: CASSYGGSYEQYF. The rearrangement joins TRBV6-5 to TRBJ2-7; tentatively, D is TRBD2 (6 bases). The CDR3 contains 13 residues. Trimming shortened V by 2 bases and J by 1 base, and 6 bases separated the two germline ends. CDR1 and CDR2 (germline): MNHEY, SVGAGI.

The chain is built from TRBV2 and TRBJ2-5; perhaps TRBD1 as D (5 bases). CDR1 is SNHLY, CDR2 FYNNEI, per germline. Trimming stripped 5 bases from V and 4 bases from J, with 14 bases between. CDR3 length: 14 residues. CDR3 nucleotide sequence: TGTGCCAGCAGTAAAAACAGGCCCGGAGAGACCCAGTACTTC. Translated, it gives CASSKNRPGETQYF. Drawing the rest from reference TRBV2 and TRBJ2-5, the complete variable domain is EPEVTQTPSHQVTQMGQEVILRCVPISNHLYFYWYRQILGQKVEFLVSFYNNEISEKSEIFDDQFSVERPDGSNFTLKIRSTKLEDSAMYFCASSKNRPGETQYFGPGTRLLVL.

This rearrangement joins TRBV4-3 to TRBJ1-1, with a tentative D call TRBD1 (5 bases). Germline-derived CDR1 and CDR2 are LGHNA and YSLEER. The germline V and J ends were trimmed by 0 bases and 7 bases, with 9 bases remaining between them. This CDR3 comprises 13 residues. CDR3 DNA: TGCGCCAGCAGCCAAGAGGCAGGGCTTGAAGCTTTCTTT. It encodes CASSQEAGLEAFF.

The genes are TRBV2 and TRBJ2-1; 10 bases fit TRBD1. The CDR3 runs to 13 residues. CDR1 is SNHLY and CDR2 is FYNNEI in the germline V gene. V lost 8 bases, J lost 6 bases, and 4 bases stayed unmatched. The CDR3 reads CASGWTGGNEQFF. As DNA, the CDR3 is TGTGCCAGCGGGTGGACAGGGGGCAATGAGCAGTTCTTC. Complete variable domain (other parts from reference TRBV2 and TRBJ2-1): EPEVTQTPSHQVTQMGQEVILRCVPISNHLYFYWYRQILGQKVEFLVSFYNNEISEKSEIFDDQFSVERPDGSNFTLKIRSTKLEDSAMYFCASGWTGGNEQFFGPGTRLTVL.

Only one count was recorded for this clone. V gene TRBV4-3 combines with J gene TRBJ1-2, with 8 nucleotides matching TRBD1. This CDR3 comprises 15 residues. The J segment lost 5 bases and the V segment lost 0 bases, leaving 5 bases of the junction unmatched. Germline CDR1 and CDR2: LGHNA and YSLEER. The CDR3 reads CASSQDPGGRYGYTF. For the CDR3, the DNA is TGCGCCAGCAGCCAAGATCCAGGGGGCCGGTATGGCTACACCTTC.

The J gene is TRBJ2-2, the V gene TRBV27, with TRBD2 matching 9 bases. In germline, CDR1 is MNHEY, CDR2 SMNVEV (reference sequence). V lost 7 bases, J lost 3 bases, and 9 bases stayed unmatched. The CDR3 extends over 16 amino acids. The chain's CDR3 is CASTIAGVDDTGELFF. CDR3 sequence (DNA): TGTGCCAGCACTATAGCGGGAGTAGATGACACCGGGGAGCTGTTTTTT.

This clone is labeled medium-sized (0.01 to 0.1%). The rearrangement joins TRBV4-1 to TRBJ2-2; 9 nucleotides match TRBD1. The germline CDR1 and CDR2 sequences are MGHRA and YSYEKL. The trim removed 2 bases at V and 5 bases at J, leaving 3 bases unmatched. The CDR3 sequence is 15 residues long. The CDR3 region is CASSQRQGGTGELFF. In DNA form, the CDR3 reads TGCGCCAGCAGCCAACGACAGGGGGGGACCGGGGAGCTGTTTTTT.

The chain combines TRBV6-1 with TRBJ2-3, with D uncertain. Germline loops: CDR1 MNHNS, CDR2 SASEGT. The length of the CDR3 is 14 residues. Trimming shortened V by 2 bases and J by 4 bases, and 10 bases separated the two germline ends. Here the CDR3 reads CASSELIGADTQYF. The CDR3 region has the DNA TGTGCCAGCAGTGAATTAATTGGGGCAGATACGCAGTATTTT.

The rearrangement uses TRBV14 and TRBJ1-2; 7 positions match TRBD1. CDR3 size: 13 residues. Germline assignment: CDR1 SGHDN and CDR2 FVKESK. With V trimmed by 1 base and J by 4 bases, 0 bases remained unmatched. CDR3 sequence reads: CASSQGTGYGYTF. The CDR3 region has the DNA TGTGCCAGCAGCCAAGGGACAGGCTATGGCTACACCTTC.

The chain joins TRBV5-4 to TRBJ1-1, with no clear D. CDR3 length equals 14 residues. Germline loops: CDR1 SGHNT, CDR2 YYREEE (reference sequence). Between the trimmed V and J ends, which lost 0 bases and 4 bases, there was a span of 10 bases. CDR3 in DNA: TGTGCCAGCAGCTTGGAAGGCACCATCACTGAAGCTTTCTTT. This gives the protein CASSLEGTITEAFF. The full variable domain, rest sourced from reference TRBV5-4 and TRBJ1-1, is ETGVTQSPTHLIKTRGQQVTLRCSSQSGHNTVSWYQQALGQGPQFIFQYYREEENGRGNFPPRFSGLQFPNYSSELNVNALELDDSALYLCASSLEGTITEAFFGQGTRLTVV.

The chain combines TRBV9 with TRBJ2-3; tentative D call: TRBD2 (6 bases). The CDR3 is made up of 16 amino acids. Trimming removed 0 bases from V and 2 bases from J, with 13 bases in between. CDR1 is SGDLS, CDR2 YYNGEE, per germline. The CDR3 sequence is CASSVDSAGNTDTQYF. Written as DNA, the CDR3 is TGTGCCAGCAGCGTAGATAGTGCGGGAAACACAGATACGCAGTATTTT.

V and J are TRBV6-5 and TRBJ1-2; no clear D. Germline values: CDR1 MNHEY, CDR2 SVGAGI. Trimming cost V 3 bases and J 5 bases, with 13 bases left between them. This CDR3 contains 14 residues. The CDR3 sequence: CASSYGRATYGYTF. The CDR3 nucleotides are TGTGCCAGCAGTTATGGACGGGCAACTTATGGCTACACCTTC.

V gene TRBV6-5 combines with J gene TRBJ1-1; D may be TRBD1 (6 bases). The CDR3 loop spans 15 amino acids. The V end was cut by 3 bases, the J end by 0 bases, with 11 bases between. CDR1 and CDR2 (germline): MNHEY, SVGAGI. The CDR3 loop reads CASSYTGQLNTEAFF. In DNA form, the CDR3 reads TGTGCCAGCAGTTATACAGGACAGCTGAACACTGAAGCTTTCTTT.

The V gene is TRBV7-8, the J gene TRBJ2-7; 11 nucleotides align to TRBD1. CDR3 length equals 15 residues. Germline loops: CDR1 SGHVS, CDR2 FQNEAQ. V lost 5 bases, J lost 11 bases, and 14 bases stayed unmatched. CDR3 protein: CASSPPGGTGGMEYF. The CDR3 nucleotides are TGTGCCAGCAGCCCCCCCGGCGGGACAGGGGGAATGGAGTACTTC.

The chain uses TRBV6-5 and TRBJ2-7; 7 bases map to TRBD2. J was trimmed by 4 bases and V by 5 bases; bases with no gene match: 5. This CDR3 region has 13 residues. Germline assignment: CDR1 MNHEY and CDR2 SVGAGI. DNA of the CDR3: TGTGCCAGCAGTACCGGGGGAGGGTACGAGCAGTACTTC. Amino acids: CASSTGGGYEQYF.